What follows are 18 T cell receptor beta chains derived from one specimen sequenced in a study of CD8 T cells in ankylosing spondylitis. TCRdb re-derived calls from the 5' RACE reads in MiXCR, one entry per CDR3 protein. Of 250,000 to 400,000 distinct CDR3 sequences listed, 11% were seen once; the top ten hold about a tenth. The specimen sequenced was blood, either unsorted or a sorted T cell fraction (not recorded which). These receptor sequences come from a female donor with ankylosing spondylitis or in good health (not recorded which).

The gene calls are TRBV27 and TRBJ2-1, with TRBD2 identical over 8 bases. From germline, CDR1 is MNHEY and CDR2 SMNVEV (reference sequence). The V gene end was trimmed by 5 bases and the J gene end by 0 bases; junction bases not matched to a gene: 6. The CDR3 consists of 16 residues. The CDR3 region has the DNA TGTGCCAGCAGTGGTTATAGCGGGACCTCCTACAATGAGCAGTTCTTC. Protein product: CASSGYSGTSYNEQFF.

Comment on this clonotype: One junction end does not reproduce the germline sequence, and a read error may be involved. The V gene is TRBV5-1, the J gene TRBJ2-3, with D uncertain. Germline CDR1 SGHRS, CDR2 YFSETQ. CDR3 length equals 11 residues. Here the CDR3 reads CTSRRTDTQYF. CDR3 coding DNA: TGCACCAGCCGCAGAACAGATACGCAGTATTTT.

In this sample, this clonotype turned up many times. This chain connects TRBV10-3 to TRBJ1-1; D is undetermined. The germline gives CDR1 ENHRY, CDR2 SYGVKD. Trimming shortened V by 10 bases and J by 0 bases, and 12 bases separated the two germline ends. The length of the CDR3 is 13 residues. The CDR3 loop is CATEPTVNTEAFF. CDR3 nucleotide sequence: TGTGCCACTGAACCCACGGTGAACACTGAAGCTTTCTTT.

The sample holds many counts of this clonotype. This chain links TRBV20-1 with TRBJ2-7; possibly TRBD2 for D (5 bases). Per the germline V gene, CDR1 is DFQATT and CDR2 is SNEGSKA (reference sequence). The CDR3 covers 12 residues. The V end lost 0 bases, the J end lost 7 bases, and 10 bases lay between the germline ends. CDR3 region: CSARDWSGEQYF. CDR3 sequence (DNA): TGCAGTGCTAGAGATTGGTCGGGAGAGCAGTACTTC.

This clonotype was counted a few times. This chain connects TRBV12-3 or TRBV12-4 to TRBJ2-1; unclear D gene. V was clipped by 2 bases and J by 4 bases, with 12 bases between them. The CDR3 totals 15 residues. The CDR3 sequence is CASSLPHSGYNEQFF. CDR3 nucleotides: TGTGCCAGCAGTTTACCTCATTCGGGTTACAATGAGCAGTTCTTC.

In this sample, this clonotype turned up once. A much larger clone is a single base away; this may be a read error. The rearrangement links TRBV5-1 to TRBJ2-5, with D tentatively TRBD1 or TRBD2 (5 bases each). Germline-derived CDR1 and CDR2 are SGHRS and YFSETQ. The V gene lost 1 base and the J gene lost 8 bases, with 18 bases spanning the gap. The CDR3 contains 15 residues. CDR3 protein: CASSLTGPDIDTQYF. As DNA, the CDR3 is TGCGCCAGCAGCTTGACGGGACCGGATATAGATACCCAGTACTTC. Full variable domain (remainder filled in from reference TRBV5-1 and TRBJ2-5): KAGVTQTPRYLIKTRGQQVTLSCSPISGHRSVSWYQQTPGQGLQFLFEYFSETQRNKGNFPGRFSGRQFSNSRSEMNVSTLELGDSALYLCASSLTGPDIDTQYFGPGTRLLVL.

This rearrangement joins TRBV20-1 to TRBJ2-2; 11 nucleotides agree with TRBD1. CDR1 is DFQATT and CDR2 is SNEGSKA in the germline V gene (reference sequence). CDR3 length: 16 residues. The trim removed 1 base at V and 6 bases at J, leaving 7 bases unmatched. CDR3 DNA: TGCAGTGCTAGAGGGATGGACAGGGGGCGCTCCGGGGAGCTGTTTTTT. The encoded protein is CSARGMDRGRSGELFF.

This clonotype was detected many times. The genes are TRBV20-1 and TRBJ2-5, with TRBD2 identical over 9 bases. Trimming cost V 1 base and J 4 bases; bases outside gene matches: 1. Germline lookup yields CDR1 DFQATT and CDR2 SNEGSKA (reference sequence). The CDR3 extends over 13 amino acids. The CDR3 coding sequence is TGCAGTGCTAGAGTAGCGGGGGTAGAGACCCAGTACTTC. Encoded protein: CSARVAGVETQYF.

The chain couples TRBV30 to TRBJ2-7, with TRBD2 identical over 11 bases. Germline V lookup: CDR1 GTSNPN, CDR2 SVGIG (reference sequence). Unmatched junction bases numbered 8, after V lost 4 bases and J lost 3 bases. This CDR3 comprises 15 residues. As DNA, the CDR3 is TGTGCCTGGATAAGGGGGACTAGCGGATTCTACGAGCAGTACTTC. The encoded protein is CAWIRGTSGFYEQYF.

This clonotype was observed many times. This rearrangement joins TRBV5-1 to TRBJ2-4; D not certain. Looked up from germline, CDR1 is SGHRS and CDR2 is YFSETQ. Between the trimmed V and J ends, which lost 5 bases and 0 bases, there was a span of 12 bases. CDR3 length: 15 residues. In DNA form, the CDR3 reads TGCGCCAGCAGGGTTAGCTCCCTAGCCAAAAACATTCAGTACTTC. This translates into CASRVSSLAKNIQYF.

This clonotype was observed at least ten times. The genes are TRBV5-1 and TRBJ1-1; no definite D call. In germline, CDR1 is SGHRS, CDR2 YFSETQ. Trimming pared 7 bases from V and 1 base from J, leaving 17 bases between. CDR3 length: 15 amino acids. The chain's CDR3 is CASGSSGKGNTEAFF. The CDR3 DNA reads as TGCGCCAGCGGAAGCTCCGGGAAGGGGAACACTGAAGCTTTCTTT.

This clonotype was observed many times. The junction departs from germline at one end; a sequencing error may be responsible. V and J are TRBV5-1 and TRBJ1-1; 9 bases line up with TRBD1. The CDR3 runs to 12 residues. Looked up from germline, CDR1 is SGHRS and CDR2 is YFSETQ. The CDR3 nucleotides read TGCGCCAGCAGCATGGACAGGGGAGATCGAAACTTT. Protein sequence: CASSMDRGDRNF.

This clonotype was observed a few times. J is TRBJ2-2 and V is TRBV9; D may be TRBD2 (6 bases). The germline gives CDR1 SGDLS, CDR2 YYNGEE. The CDR3 consists of 14 residues. V lost 3 bases, J lost 5 bases, and 11 bases lay in between. The CDR3 is CASSGDLGTGELFF. CDR3 coding DNA: TGTGCCAGCAGCGGGGACTTGGGGACCGGGGAGCTGTTTTTT. Together with reference TRBV9 and TRBJ2-2, the CDR3 gives the full variable domain: DSGVTQTPKHLITATGQRVTLRCSPRSGDLSVYWYQQSLDQGLQFLIQYYNGEERAKGNILERFSAQQFPDLHSELNLSSLELGDSALYFCASSGDLGTGELFFGEGSRLTVL.

This clonotype was counted ten times or more. The J gene is TRBJ2-1, the V gene TRBV5-1; perhaps TRBD2 as D (6 bases). V was shortened by 5 bases and J by 5 bases, with 14 bases between the two germline ends. The CDR3 is 14 amino acids. CDR1 and CDR2 (germline): SGHRS, YFSETQ. Written as DNA, the CDR3 is TGCGCCAGCAGGCCGGGACTGCCCAACAATGAGCAGTTCTTC. Residues: CASRPGLPNNEQFF.

This clonotype occurred many times. J is TRBJ2-1 and V is TRBV5-1; TRBD2 aligns across 9 bases. This CDR3 spans 16 amino acids. Looked up from germline, CDR1 is SGHRS and CDR2 is YFSETQ. J was trimmed by 4 bases and V by 0 bases; bases with no gene match: 5. CDR3 DNA sequence: TGCGCCAGCAGCTTGGAGGCGGGAGGGCCTTACAATGAGCAGTTCTTC. Amino acid sequence: CASSLEAGGPYNEQFF.

The table lists this clonotype with many counts. The rearrangement joins TRBV12-3 or TRBV12-4 to TRBJ1-2; D perhaps matches TRBD1 (6 bases). The V end was cut by 6 bases, the J end by 3 bases, with 8 bases between. The length of the CDR3 is 12 residues. CDR3 nucleotide sequence: TGTGCCAGCAGGGACAGTCACTATGGCTACACCTTC. Encoded protein: CASRDSHYGYTF.

The table lists this clonotype with a few counts. The chain is built from TRBV5-5 and TRBJ1-4, with TRBD1 as a possible D gene (5 bases). V lost 2 bases, J lost 0 bases, and 14 bases lay in between. The CDR3 extends over 17 amino acids. Germline loops: CDR1 SGHKS, CDR2 YYEKEE (reference sequence). The CDR3 reads CASSFPDSLATNEKLFF. As DNA, the CDR3 is TGTGCCAGCAGCTTTCCTGACAGTCTAGCAACTAATGAAAAACTGTTTTTT.

This chain uses TRBV7-8 with TRBJ1-6, with 7 nucleotides matching TRBD1. Trimming removed 2 bases from V and 5 bases from J; junction bases left unmatched: 6. This CDR3 comprises 16 residues. Germline V gene lookup returns CDR1 SGHVS and CDR2 FQNEAQ. In DNA, the CDR3 is TGTGCCAGCAGCTTACTCTTGGGACAGAATAATTCACCCCTCCACTTT. Amino acids: CASSLLLGQNNSPLHF.